This T cell receptor (beta chain) came from a study of T cell responses to AZD1222 COVID-19 vaccine. Germline CDR1 is LNHDA and CDR2 is SQIVND (reference sequence). J lost 4 bases, V lost 3 bases, and 10 bases had no gene match. The CDR3 contains 16 residues. The table came from immunoSEQ multiplex PCR; TCRdb's copy has only in-frame clones and leaves some out. The sample gives around 120,000 clones, approximately 90% of which show up once; approximately 2.6% is in the top ten. The chain couples TRBV19 to TRBJ1-2, with 8 bases fitting TRBD1. The sample here was peripheral blood, taken 28 days after the second AZD1222 dose. The origin of this receptor is an adult who received the AZD1222 COVID-19 vaccine. CDR3 residues: CASSIPDGQGGYGYTF. The CDR3 DNA reads as TGTGCCAGTAGTATCCCGGACGGACAGGGTGGCTATGGCTACACCTTC.